This T cell receptor beta chain was captured by sequencing in a study of T cells in Graves' hyperthyroidism and ophthalmopathy. Graves' hyperthyroidism without ophthalmopathy progression within 18 months was termed stable. The diagnoses drew upon clinical symptoms, serum thyroxine and TRAb, thyroid ultrasound and orbital computed tomography. Trimming cost V 3 bases and J 5 bases, with 11 bases left between them. CDR3 length: 13 residues. General study points: Stable hyperthyroidism was told apart from ophthalmopathy by a model built on 13 V-J features.

This clonotype was counted ten times or more. Its antigen is still unknown. RNA transcripts provided the source from which TCR beta CDR3 regions were amplified. The HTBI primer set was used in a first-round RT-PCR of the TCR CDR3. TCRdb redid the calling of the multiplex PCR reads with MiXCR, one entry per CDR3 protein. Among approximately 400,000 distinct CDR3 sequences listed, around 14% were seen once. Sequences were obtained from blood. This clonotype originated in a woman in her twenties or thirties with Graves' hyperthyroidism. The genes are TRBV12-3 or TRBV12-4 and TRBJ2-7; D might be TRBD2 (7 bases). The CDR3 region is CASSFGGRNEQYF. The CDR3 DNA sequence: TGTGCCAGCAGTTTCGGGGGGCGGAACGAGCAGTACTTC.